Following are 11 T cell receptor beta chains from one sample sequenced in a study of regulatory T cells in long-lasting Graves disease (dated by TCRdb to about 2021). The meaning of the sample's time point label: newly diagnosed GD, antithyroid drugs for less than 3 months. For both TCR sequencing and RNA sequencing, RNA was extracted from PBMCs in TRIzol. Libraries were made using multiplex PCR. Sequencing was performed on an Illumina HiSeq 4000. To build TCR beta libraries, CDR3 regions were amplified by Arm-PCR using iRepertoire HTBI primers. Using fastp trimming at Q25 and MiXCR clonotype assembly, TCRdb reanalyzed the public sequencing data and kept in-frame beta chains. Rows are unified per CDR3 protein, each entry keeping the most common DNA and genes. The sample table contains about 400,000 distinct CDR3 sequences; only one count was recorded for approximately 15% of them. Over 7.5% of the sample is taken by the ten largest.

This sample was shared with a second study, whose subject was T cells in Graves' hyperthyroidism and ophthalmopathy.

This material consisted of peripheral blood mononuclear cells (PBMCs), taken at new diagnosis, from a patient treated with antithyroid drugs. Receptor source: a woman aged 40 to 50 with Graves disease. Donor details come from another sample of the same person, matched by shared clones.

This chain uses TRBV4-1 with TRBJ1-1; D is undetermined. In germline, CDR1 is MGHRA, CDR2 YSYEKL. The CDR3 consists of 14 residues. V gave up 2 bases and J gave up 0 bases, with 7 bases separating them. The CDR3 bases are TGCGCCAGCAGCCAAAGGAATCTGAACACTGAAGCTTTCTTT. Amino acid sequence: CASSQRNLNTEAFF.

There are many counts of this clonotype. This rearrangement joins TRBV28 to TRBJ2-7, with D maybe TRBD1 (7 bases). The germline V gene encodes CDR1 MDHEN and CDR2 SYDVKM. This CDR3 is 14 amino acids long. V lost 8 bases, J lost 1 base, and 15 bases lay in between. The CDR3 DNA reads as TGTGCCAGCGAGACAGGGAGGCTGTCCTACGAGCAGTACTTC. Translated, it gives CASETGRLSYEQYF.

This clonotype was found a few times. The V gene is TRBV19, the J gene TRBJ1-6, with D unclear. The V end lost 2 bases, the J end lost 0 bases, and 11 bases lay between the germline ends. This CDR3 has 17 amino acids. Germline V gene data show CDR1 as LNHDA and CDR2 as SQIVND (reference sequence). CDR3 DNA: TGTGCCAGTAGTATAACCCAACAGAGCTCCTATAATTCACCCCTCCACTTT. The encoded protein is CASSITQQSSYNSPLHF.

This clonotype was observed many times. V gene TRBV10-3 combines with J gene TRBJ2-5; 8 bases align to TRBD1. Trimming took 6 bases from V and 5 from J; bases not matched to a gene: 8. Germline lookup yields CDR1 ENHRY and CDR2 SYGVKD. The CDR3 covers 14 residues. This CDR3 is CAIREDRAGETQYF. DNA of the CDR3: TGTGCCATCAGGGAGGACAGGGCCGGGGAGACCCAGTACTTC.

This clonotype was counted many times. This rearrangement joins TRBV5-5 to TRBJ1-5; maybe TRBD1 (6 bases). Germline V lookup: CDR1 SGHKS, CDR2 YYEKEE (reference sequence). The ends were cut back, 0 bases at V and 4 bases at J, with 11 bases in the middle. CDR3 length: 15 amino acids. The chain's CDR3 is CASSLGVRGNQPQHF. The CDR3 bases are TGTGCCAGCAGCTTGGGAGTCAGGGGAAATCAGCCCCAGCATTTT. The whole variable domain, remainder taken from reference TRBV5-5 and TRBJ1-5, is DAGVTQSPTHLIKTRGQQVTLRCSPISGHKSVSWYQQVLGQGPQFIFQYYEKEERGRGNFPDRFSARQFPNYSSELNVNALLLGDSALYLCASSLGVRGNQPQHFGDGTRLSIL.

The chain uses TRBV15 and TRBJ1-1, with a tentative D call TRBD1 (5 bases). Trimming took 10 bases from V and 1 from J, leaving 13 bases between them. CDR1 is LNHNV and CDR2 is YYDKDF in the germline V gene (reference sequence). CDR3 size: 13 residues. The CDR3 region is CASRNDRNTEAFF. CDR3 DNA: TGTGCCAGCCGCAACGACAGGAACACTGAAGCTTTCTTT.

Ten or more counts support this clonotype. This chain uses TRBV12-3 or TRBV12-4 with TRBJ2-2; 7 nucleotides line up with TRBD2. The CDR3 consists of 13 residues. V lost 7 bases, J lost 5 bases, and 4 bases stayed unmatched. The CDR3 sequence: CASIVGGTGELFF. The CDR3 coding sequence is TGTGCCAGCATTGTCGGGGGGACCGGGGAGCTGTTTTTT.

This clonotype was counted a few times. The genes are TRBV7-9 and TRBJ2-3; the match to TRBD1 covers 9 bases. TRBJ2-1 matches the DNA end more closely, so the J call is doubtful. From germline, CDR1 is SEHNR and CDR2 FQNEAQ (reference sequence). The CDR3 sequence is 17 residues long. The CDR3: CASSLGGGTGPDDEQFF. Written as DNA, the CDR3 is TGTGCCAGCAGCTTAGGGGGAGGGACAGGGCCGGACGATGAGCAGTTCTTC.

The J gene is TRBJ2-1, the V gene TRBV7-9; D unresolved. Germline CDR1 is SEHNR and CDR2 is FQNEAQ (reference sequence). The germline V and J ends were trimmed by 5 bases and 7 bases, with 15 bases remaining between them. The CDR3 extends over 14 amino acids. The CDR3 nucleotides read TGTGCCAGCAGCCATGGTCCCCAAGGGAATGAGCAGTTCTTC. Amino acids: CASSHGPQGNEQFF.

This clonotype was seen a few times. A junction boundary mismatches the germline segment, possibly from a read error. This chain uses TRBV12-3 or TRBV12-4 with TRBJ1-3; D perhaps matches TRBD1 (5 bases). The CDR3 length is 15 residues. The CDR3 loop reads CANSPAGHSGNTIYF. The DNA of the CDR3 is TGTGCCAACAGTCCCGCGGGGCATTCTGGAAACACCATATATTTT.

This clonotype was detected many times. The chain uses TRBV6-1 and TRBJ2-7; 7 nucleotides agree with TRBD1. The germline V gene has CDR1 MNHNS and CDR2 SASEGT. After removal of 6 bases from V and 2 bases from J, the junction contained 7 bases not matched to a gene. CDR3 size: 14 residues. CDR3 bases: TGTGCCAGCAGCCACAGGGGCATGGCCTACGAGCAGTACTTC. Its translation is CASSHRGMAYEQYF.